A selection of T cell receptor beta chains follows, all from one sample in a study of CXCR3-negative and CXCR3-positive naive CD8 T cells. TCRdb processed the 5' RACE reads again and assigns one entry to each CDR3 protein, with no DNA. This table holds about 82,000 distinct CDR3 sequences. Sequenced: naive CXCR3- CD8+ T cells from blood. These receptors were obtained from a human donor in good health. Some clones in this sample may be carry-over from other donors' samples. The CDR3 runs from the conserved cysteine through the conserved F or W. Size is stated for part of the rows, as once, few or many counts, or as a class when the clone is expanded.

v_call	j_call	clone_size	cdr3_aa
TRBV29-1	TRBJ2-5	.	CSVEDFDSNPPETQYF
TRBV7-8	TRBJ2-7	.	CASSFSEADMGLEQYF
TRBV12-3/TRBV12-4	TRBJ1-5	.	CASSPGQGNQPQHF
TRBV12-3/TRBV12-4	TRBJ1-1	.	CASSLGQVAEAFF
TRBV29-1	TRBJ1-2	.	CSVNQGAIYGYTF
TRBV29-1	TRBJ2-1	.	CSVPSPGLGEQFF
TRBV14	TRBJ2-7	.	CASSQYGYEQYF
TRBV20-1	TRBJ2-7	.	CSARAGWGGQDFYEQYF
TRBV6-5	TRBJ2-5	.	CASSYSGTVTQYF
TRBV7-6	TRBJ2-5	.	CASSSLAGAETQYF
TRBV6-5	TRBJ2-1	.	CASRAGDRGDEQFF
TRBV7-9	TRBJ2-7	.	CASTSGTGPPYEQYF
TRBV29-1	TRBJ2-7	.	CSAGGTDPNEQYF
TRBV27	TRBJ2-7	.	CASSPGLYEQYF
TRBV6-5	TRBJ1-5	.	CASSFGQGYQPQHF
TRBV10-3	TRBJ2-3	.	CAISEEGLAVTDTQYF
TRBV29-1	TRBJ2-1	.	CSVEFRGEQFF
TRBV7-4	TRBJ1-5	.	CASSLNQPQHF
TRBV12-3/TRBV12-4	TRBJ2-5	.	CASSLTGTARQETQYF
TRBV5-5	TRBJ2-5	.	CASSLQASVLAQYF
TRBV20-1	TRBJ2-3	.	CSARAPLPDTQYF
TRBV7-9	TRBJ2-1	.	CASSLGLNEQFF
TRBV11-2	TRBJ2-1	.	CASSLTERGSYNEQFF
TRBV6-2/TRBV6-3	TRBJ2-3	.	CASTVFSSGDTQYF
TRBV4-2	TRBJ2-1	.	CASSQEGTGGWSSYNEQFF
TRBV29-1	TRBJ2-2	.	CSVPRGDTGELFF
TRBV6-5	TRBJ1-4	.	CASSAYRTEKLFF
TRBV4-3	TRBJ2-7	.	CASSQDRGSHSYEQYF
TRBV6-4	TRBJ1-1	.	CASRPASANTEAFF
TRBV3-1	TRBJ1-1	.	CASSPGQGPVNTEAFF
TRBV5-1	TRBJ2-3	.	CASSGFGRAATDTQYF
TRBV20-1	TRBJ2-1	.	CSARLLAGDYNEQFF
TRBV5-1	TRBJ1-1	.	CASSLDGPLTEAFF
TRBV6-5	TRBJ2-7	.	CASSGLAGSYEQYF
TRBV29-1	TRBJ1-2	.	CSVPIGQGGGYTF
TRBV7-8	TRBJ2-1	.	CASSLAPSGGSVDNEQFF
TRBV6-5	TRBJ1-1	.	CASSYHSQTDEAFF
TRBV4-1	TRBJ2-2	.	CASSQVGQGWGTGELFF
TRBV29-1	TRBJ2-7	.	CSVQGDYEQYF
TRBV11-2	TRBJ2-1	.	CASSVGLAGDEQFF
TRBV5-1	TRBJ2-5	.	CASSLEAGEETQYF
TRBV5-1	TRBJ2-7	.	CASSLSGAGAYEQYF
TRBV7-9	TRBJ2-7	.	CASSLTRSSYEQYF
TRBV6-2/TRBV6-3	TRBJ2-7	.	CASSPAVESSYEQYF
TRBV28	TRBJ2-7	.	CASSLTPAGGYEQYF
TRBV5-1	TRBJ2-5	.	CASSSIGQGVETQYF
TRBV3-1	TRBJ2-1	.	CASSQGSEFYNEQFF
TRBV7-9	TRBJ1-4	.	CASSSMTAVNEKLFF
TRBV7-6	TRBJ2-5	medium-sized	CASSLGVVQETQYF